The 3 T cell receptor beta chains in this list originate from one sample, sequenced in a study of T cell responses to AZD1222 COVID-19 vaccine. The data were produced by immunoSEQ multiplex PCR, yet TCRdb's version contains in-frame clones alone and is incomplete. The sample gives around 140,000 clones, roughly 88% of which show up once; around 0.99% is in the top ten. The sample in question was peripheral blood, obtained 28 days after the second AZD1222 dose. These receptors originate from an adult who received the AZD1222 COVID-19 vaccine.

This clone came up a few times. Other DNA sequences within the sample encode an identical CDR3. The chain links TRBV6-5 to TRBJ1-2, with 11 bases lining up with TRBD1. Looked up from germline, CDR1 is MNHEY and CDR2 is SVGAGI. With V trimmed by 2 bases and J by 5 bases, 7 bases remained unmatched. The CDR3 contains 16 residues. For the CDR3, the DNA is TGTGCCAGCAGTTACCTCCGGACAGGGGGCGGATATGGCTACACCTTC. Protein product: CASSYLRTGGGYGYTF.

CDR3 sequence: CASRPQGAGETQYF. CDR3 DNA: TGCGCCAGCAGACCGCAGGGGGCTGGGGAGACCCAGTACTTC. This rearrangement joins TRBV5-1 to TRBJ2-5; 8 bases are shared with TRBD1. The germline V gene encodes CDR1 SGHRS and CDR2 YFSETQ. V shed 5 bases, J shed 5 bases, and the junction held 8 bases outside the gene matches. This CDR3 comprises 14 residues.

The chain has TRBV7-9 and TRBJ1-1, with D hard to call. CDR1 SEHNR and CDR2 FQNEAQ come from the germline V gene (reference sequence). The CDR3 spans 13 residues. Trimming removed 2 bases at V and 4 bases at J, with 8 bases between. The CDR3 nucleotides read TGTGCCAGCAGCTTAATTGGTACCACTGAAGCTTTCTTT. It codes for CASSLIGTTEAFF.